This entry concerns a single TCR beta chain. What antigen it recognizes has not been identified. Within one base of it there is no much larger clone, and no base qualities were kept. Per the germline V gene, MGHRA is the CDR1 and YSYEKL is the CDR2. The CDR3 contains 14 residues, cysteine and phenylalanine counted. Only CDR3 DNA is held: 42 bases, read in frame from base 1. At the junction V is shortened by 0 bases and J by 7 bases, with 12 bases in between. TCR beta libraries were generated from genomic DNA with the immunoSEQ kit, following the manufacturer's recommendations. For library preparation, a first multiplex PCR was performed with proprietary primers, followed by a second PCR in which unique barcodes were added, and bead cleanups were performed after each round. A kit-provided positive control reaction and a negative control reaction were included in every sample batch. The final libraries underwent checking on an Agilent 4200 TapeStation D1000 ScreenTape, volumetric pooling, and quantification by qPCR. An Illumina NextSeq500 fitted with a MidOutput 150-cycle cartridge performed the sequencing, running 156 Read1 cycles and 15 Index1 cycles with the kit's custom primers. The pooled library was loaded at approximately 1 pM, with a 20% PhiX control spiked in. In the source study's methods: The vendor-processed data were analyzed in R, and a clonotype was defined as all T cells that share the same CDR3 nucleotide sequence. In the clone abundance analyses, frequencies in each sample were normalized to that sample's 10,000 most abundant clones. Public T cell clones, averaging fewer than five per sample, were removed before analysis. Tumor-enriched clonotypes and baseline blood-enriched clonotypes were defined as those with an abundance difference of at least 32-fold between compartments. A beta-binomial differential abundance model was used to identify clonotypes that expanded or contracted between blood time points. Tumor-blood repertoire similarity was measured with the Baroni-Urbani and Buser coefficient, and group comparisons used two-tailed Wilcoxon tests in R. The table was pulled from immuneACCESS by TCRdb, which kept in-frame rearrangements only. Such tables lose some clones; where checked, under half of the loss comes from unresolved V genes, and the rest has no known cause. D and trimming come from the DNA, and the V and J calls and clone size come from that table. This sample gives 65,000 or so clones in total; 70% to 80% of them show up just once. Of the sample, roughly 6.8% falls within the top ten clones.

This entry comes from a study of radiation and T cells in renal cell carcinoma (dated by TCRdb to the early 2020s). General notes on the study: In total, roughly 53 samples underwent TCR beta sequencing: some 25 tumors plus 27 peripheral blood samples. A total of about 4 million unique CDR3 nucleotide sequences, encoding 2.8 million or so unique CDR3 amino acid sequences, were found across all 55 or so samples. The final blood draw was performed at 4 weeks after radiation, at the same time as nephrectomy.

Results and caveats for the whole study, not just this receptor: Top tumor clonotypes rose in blood from baseline to 2 weeks post-radiation, then contracted by 4 weeks, suggesting transient expansion of tumor-resident clones. Tracking of blood repertoire dynamics stopped at three to four weeks after treatment, with no follow-up past that point. With a single-armed trial design, the study had no way to address how radiation dose or scheduling affects the TCR repertoire. Because pretreatment tumor biopsies were not available, the baseline intratumoral presence of clonotypes could not be determined.

Per the publication, the time point label means: blood 4 weeks post-SBRT, at nephrectomy. Sample treatment or condition, as interpreted from the label and publication: 15 Gy SBRT to primary tumor, nephrectomy 4 weeks later. Samples were obtained from a clinical trial, in which 15 Gy stereotactic body radiation therapy was delivered to primary renal cell carcinomas and nephrectomy was performed 4 weeks later. To follow tumor-enriched clonotypes, peripheral blood was collected serially from radiation-treated patients at baseline and again at 2 weeks and 4 weeks after SBRT. Every patient's renal cell carcinoma showed clear cell pathology. Genomic DNA for TCR sequencing was prepared using the QIAamp DNA Blood Mini Kit (Qiagen). Samples were included in the analyses only if all quality control checks were passed.

Material: blood, obtained from a patient whose treatment included radiotherapy and nephrectomy. This TCR was sampled from a man aged 55-75 years with renal cell carcinoma. The chain joins TRBV4-1 to TRBJ1-2; no confident D gene assignment can be made. This receptor has the CDR3 CASSQDAVSAGYTF. The base sequence is TGCGCCAGCAGCCAAGATGCAGTGAGTGCTGGCTACACCTTC.